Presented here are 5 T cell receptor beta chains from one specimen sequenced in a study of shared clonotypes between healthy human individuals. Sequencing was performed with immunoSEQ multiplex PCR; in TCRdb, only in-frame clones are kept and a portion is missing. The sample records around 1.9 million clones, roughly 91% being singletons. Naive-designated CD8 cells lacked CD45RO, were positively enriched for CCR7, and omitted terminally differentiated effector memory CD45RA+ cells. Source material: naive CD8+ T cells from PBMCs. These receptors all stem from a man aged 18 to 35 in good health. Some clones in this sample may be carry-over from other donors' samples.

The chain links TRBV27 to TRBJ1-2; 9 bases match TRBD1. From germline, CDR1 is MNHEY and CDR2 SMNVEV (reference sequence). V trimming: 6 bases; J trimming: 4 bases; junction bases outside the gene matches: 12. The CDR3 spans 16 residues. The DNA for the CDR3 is TGTGCCAGCAGCCGAAAACAGGGGGCGCACTCCTATGGCTACACCTTC. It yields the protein CASSRKQGAHSYGYTF.

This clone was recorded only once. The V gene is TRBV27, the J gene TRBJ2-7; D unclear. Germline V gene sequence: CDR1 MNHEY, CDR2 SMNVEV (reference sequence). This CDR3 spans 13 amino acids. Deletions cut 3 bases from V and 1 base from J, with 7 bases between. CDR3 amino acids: CASSFADSYEQYF. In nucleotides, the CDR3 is TGTGCCAGCAGTTTCGCGGATTCCTACGAGCAGTACTTC.

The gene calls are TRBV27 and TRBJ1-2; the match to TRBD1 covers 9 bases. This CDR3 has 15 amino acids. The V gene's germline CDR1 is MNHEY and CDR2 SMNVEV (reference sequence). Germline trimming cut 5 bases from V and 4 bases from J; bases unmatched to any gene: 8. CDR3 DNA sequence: TGTGCCAGCAGTGGACGGGACAGGGCCTCCTATGGCTACACCTTC. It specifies CASSGRDRASYGYTF.

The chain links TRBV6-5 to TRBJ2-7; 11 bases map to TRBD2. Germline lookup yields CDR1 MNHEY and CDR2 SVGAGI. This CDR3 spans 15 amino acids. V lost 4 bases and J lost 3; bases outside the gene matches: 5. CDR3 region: CASSSLAGGVYEQYF. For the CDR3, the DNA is TGTGCCAGCAGTTCGCTAGCGGGAGGAGTCTACGAGCAGTACTTC.

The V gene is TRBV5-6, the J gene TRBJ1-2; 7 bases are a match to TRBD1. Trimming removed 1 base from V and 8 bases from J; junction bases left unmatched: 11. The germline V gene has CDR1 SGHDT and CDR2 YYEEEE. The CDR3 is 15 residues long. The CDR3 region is CASSLTGQVMGGYTF. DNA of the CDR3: TGTGCCAGCAGCTTGACAGGACAGGTCATGGGGGGCTACACCTTC.